The following is a TCR beta chain sequence with its context. Primers: 60 Vbeta forward and 13 Jbeta reverse. Sequencing was performed with immunoSEQ multiplex PCR; in TCRdb, only in-frame clones are kept and a portion is missing. The profile shows just over 150,000 clones, about 85% of them singletons. Per germline, CDR1 SNHLY and CDR2 FYNNEI. This CDR3 is 13 amino acids long. This entry comes from a study of cytomegalovirus exposure and HLA in healthy donors. The sequence was collected from a woman in her late teens or twenties in good health and CMV-seronegative. The specimen was PBMCs. This sequence joins TRBV2 and TRBJ2-5; possible D gene TRBD1, 5 bases. The DNA end is a closer match to TRBJ2-7, so the J assignment may be wrong. The CDR3 bases are TGTGCCAGCAGTGAACAGGGTAACTACGAGCAGTACTTC. This codes for CASSEQGNYEQYF.